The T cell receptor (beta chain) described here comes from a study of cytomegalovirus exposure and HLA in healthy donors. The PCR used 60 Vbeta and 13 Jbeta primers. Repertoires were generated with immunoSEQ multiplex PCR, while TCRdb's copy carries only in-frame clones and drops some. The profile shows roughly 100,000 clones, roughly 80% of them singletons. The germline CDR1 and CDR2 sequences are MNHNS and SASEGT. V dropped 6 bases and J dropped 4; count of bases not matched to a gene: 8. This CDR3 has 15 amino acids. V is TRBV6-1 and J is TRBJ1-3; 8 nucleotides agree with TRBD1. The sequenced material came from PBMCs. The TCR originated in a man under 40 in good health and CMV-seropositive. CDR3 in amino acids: CASRQDREAGNTIYF. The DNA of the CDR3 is TGTGCCAGCAGACAGGACAGGGAGGCGGGAAACACCATATATTTT.